The present TCR beta chain was sequenced within a study of cytomegalovirus exposure and HLA in healthy donors. From germline, CDR1 is SGHRS and CDR2 YFSETQ. With V trimmed by 2 bases and J by 1 base, 7 bases remained unmatched. CDR3 length equals 17 residues. Study results and caveats: The classifier reportedly diagnosed cytomegalovirus status with high specificity and sensitivity. In an earlier analysis, productive rearrangement rates for most beta V segments clustered near 87% or 30%. Several V segments, TRBV6-2 and TRBV6-3 among them, could not be told apart and were dropped.

This clone was seen only once. The antigen is unknown. Researchers ran the PCR with 60 Vbeta and 13 Jbeta primers. Here immunoSEQ multiplex PCR was the method, and the copy in TCRdb shows in-frame clones only, minus some. The sample consists of roughly 200,000 clones, around nine tenths of them appearing once. The chain links TRBV5-1 to TRBJ2-3; the match to TRBD1 covers 10 bases. The sequence was obtained from a woman between 25 and 40 years old in good health and CMV-seronegative. The sample comprised PBMCs. DNA for the CDR3: TGCGCCAGCAGCTTAGGGACAGGGGCAATCGGCACAGATACGCAGTATTTT. Translating it yields CASSLGTGAIGTDTQYF.